The 14 T cell receptor beta chains listed next were all sequenced from one sample in a study of identifying expanded T cells in peripheral blood. Sequenced by immunoSEQ multiplex PCR; TCRdb stores in-frame clones only, minus some. Of 75,000 to 100,000 clones in the sample, over 75% were seen once. Sequenced material: blood. These receptor sequences come from a person aged 18-69 years in good health.

The chain is built from TRBV6-1 and TRBJ2-6; D is perhaps TRBD2 (5 bases). The CDR3 is 18 residues long. The germline V gene has CDR1 MNHNS and CDR2 SASEGT. V lost 2 bases, J lost 2 bases, and 16 bases lay in between. CDR3 sequence reads: CASSERDPRWAGANVLTF. The CDR3 nucleotides are TGTGCCAGCAGTGAACGGGATCCGAGATGGGCTGGGGCCAACGTCCTGACTTTC.

The CDR3 DNA sequence: TGTGCCAGCAGCTCCAACCTGGGAGATACGCAGTATTTT. This translates into CASSSNLGDTQYF. V usage is TRBV7-2 and J usage is TRBJ2-3; no firm D call. The V and J ends lost 4 bases and 5 bases respectively, with 10 bases between them. The germline V gene has CDR1 SGHTA and CDR2 FQGNSA. CDR3 size: 13 residues.

The rearrangement joins TRBV7-2 to TRBJ1-1; D is perhaps TRBD1 (6 bases). Trimming left V 1 base short and J 4 bases short, with 10 bases between. This CDR3 contains 14 residues. The germline gives CDR1 SGHTA, CDR2 FQGNSA. CDR3: CASSLGGQLTEAFF. CDR3 nucleotide sequence: TGTGCCAGCAGCTTAGGCGGACAGCTCACTGAAGCTTTCTTT. Complete variable domain (other parts from reference TRBV7-2 and TRBJ1-1): GAGVSQSPSNKVTEKGKDVELRCDPISGHTALYWYRQSLGQGLEFLIYFQGNSAPDKSGLPSDRFSAERTGGSVSTLTIQRTQQEDSAVYLCASSLGGQLTEAFFGQGTRLTVV.

CDR3 in amino acids: CATSRESGSWETQYF. The DNA for the CDR3 is TGTGCCACCAGCAGAGAAAGCGGGAGTTGGGAGACCCAGTACTTC. The rearrangement uses TRBV15 and TRBJ2-5, with TRBD2 identical over 8 bases. Looked up from germline, CDR1 is LNHNV and CDR2 is YYDKDF (reference sequence). The CDR3 runs 15 residues. V gave up 0 bases and J gave up 5 bases; unmatched junction bases: 5.

This chain links TRBV5-5 with TRBJ1-2; the match to TRBD1 covers 8 bases. The CDR3 sequence is 19 residues long. Germline loops: CDR1 SGHKS, CDR2 YYEKEE (reference sequence). Trimming removed 2 bases from V and 5 bases from J; junction bases left unmatched: 20. CDR3 in DNA: TGTGCCAGCAGCTTAGGGATGGGATTCGGGACAGGTGGTTCGTATGGCTACACCTTC. This encodes CASSLGMGFGTGGSYGYTF.

The chain employs TRBV10-3 and TRBJ2-1; 7 bases align to TRBD2. The V gene's germline CDR1 is ENHRY and CDR2 SYGVKD. With V trimmed by 4 bases and J by 7 bases, 7 bases remained unmatched. The CDR3 consists of 14 residues. CDR3 region: CAISAGGDLNEQFF. CDR3 nucleotide sequence: TGTGCCATCAGTGCTGGGGGGGACCTTAATGAGCAGTTCTTC.

The rearrangement joins TRBV4-2 to TRBJ2-4; D is ambiguous. Germline-derived CDR1 and CDR2 are LGHNA and YNFKEQ. The V and J ends lost 1 base and 0 bases respectively, with 13 bases between them. This CDR3 is built from 17 residues. In DNA, the CDR3 is TGTGCCAGCAGCCAAGGAGGTATGGCTGTAGCCAAAAACATTCAGTACTTC. Translated: CASSQGGMAVAKNIQYF.

This chain joins TRBV5-6 and TRBJ1-4; D call uncertain. Germline-derived CDR1 and CDR2 are SGHDT and YYEEEE. Between the trimmed V and J ends, which lost 2 bases and 2 bases, there was a span of 7 bases. The length of the CDR3 is 14 residues. This chain's CDR3 is CASSFQETNEKLFF. For the CDR3, the DNA is TGTGCCAGCAGCTTTCAGGAGACTAATGAAAAACTGTTTTTT.

The DNA of the CDR3 is TGTGCCACCAGCAGAGAGAGCGGCTCCTACAATGAGCAGTTCTTC. Encoded protein: CATSRESGSYNEQFF. The V gene is TRBV15, the J gene TRBJ2-1; perhaps TRBD2 as D (5 bases). The V gene's germline CDR1 is LNHNV and CDR2 YYDKDF (reference sequence). With 0 bases removed from V and 0 bases from J, the gap between germline ends came to 6 bases. The CDR3 runs to 15 residues.

The V call is TRBV4-1, the J call TRBJ2-7; TRBD1 matches at 9 bases. Germline CDR1 is MGHRA and CDR2 is YSYEKL. This CDR3 contains 15 residues. The J segment lost 5 bases and the V segment lost 0 bases, leaving 5 bases of the junction unmatched. CDR3 residues: CASSQEGTGTHEQYF. CDR3 coding DNA: TGCGCCAGCAGCCAAGAGGGGACAGGGACCCACGAGCAGTACTTC.

This chain joins TRBV7-6 and TRBJ2-7; TRBD2 is a possible D gene (7 bases). CDR1 is SGHVS and CDR2 is FNYEAQ in the germline V gene. V was trimmed by 1 base and J by 5 bases, leaving 9 bases between them. The CDR3 runs to 13 residues. CDR3 DNA: TGTGCCAGCAGCTTAGGAGGGGGGGACGAGCAGTACTTC. Protein sequence: CASSLGGGDEQYF.

CDR3 residues: CASSLETGVEQYF. In DNA form, the CDR3 reads TGCGCCAGCAGCTTGGAGACAGGGGTCGAGCAGTACTTC. V is TRBV5-1 and J is TRBJ2-7, with 8 bases lining up with TRBD1. This CDR3 spans 13 amino acids. Unmatched junction bases numbered 2, after V lost 0 bases and J lost 6 bases. Per the germline V gene, CDR1 is SGHRS and CDR2 is YFSETQ.

In this sample, this clone turned up once. The genes are TRBV27 and TRBJ2-7; 7 positions agree with TRBD2. The CDR3 contains 18 residues. Germline values: CDR1 MNHEY, CDR2 SMNVEV (reference sequence). V trimming: 5 bases; J trimming: 2 bases; junction bases outside the gene matches: 18. CDR3 DNA sequence: TGTGCCAGCAGTCCATTCCGGGACTATCCTATTTATCCCTACGAGCAGTACTTC. This encodes CASSPFRDYPIYPYEQYF.

The rearrangement links TRBV9 to TRBJ1-1, with TRBD1 matching 7 bases. CDR3 length equals 15 residues. Germline V CDR1 and CDR2: SGDLS, YYNGEE. The V and J ends lost 2 bases and 0 bases, in that order; junction bases with no gene match: 4. The CDR3 protein is CASSVGQALNTEAFF. The CDR3 DNA is TGTGCCAGCAGCGTCGGACAGGCCTTGAACACTGAAGCTTTCTTT.